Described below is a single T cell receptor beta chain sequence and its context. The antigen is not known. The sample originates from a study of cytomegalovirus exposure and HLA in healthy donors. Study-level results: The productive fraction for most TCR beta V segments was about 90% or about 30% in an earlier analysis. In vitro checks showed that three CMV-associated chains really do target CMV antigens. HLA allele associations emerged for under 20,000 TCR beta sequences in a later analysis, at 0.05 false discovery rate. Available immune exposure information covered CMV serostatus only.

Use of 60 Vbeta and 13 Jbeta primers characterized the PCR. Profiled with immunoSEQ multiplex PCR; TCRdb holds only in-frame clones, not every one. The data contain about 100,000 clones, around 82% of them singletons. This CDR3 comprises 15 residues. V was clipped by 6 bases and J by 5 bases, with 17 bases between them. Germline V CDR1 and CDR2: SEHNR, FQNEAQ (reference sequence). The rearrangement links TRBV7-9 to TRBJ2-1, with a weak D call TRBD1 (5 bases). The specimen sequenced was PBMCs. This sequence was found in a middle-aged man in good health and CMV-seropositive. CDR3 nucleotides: TGTGCCAGCAGAAACCAGGGTAGGGCGGACAATGAGCAGTTCTTC. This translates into CASRNQGRADNEQFF. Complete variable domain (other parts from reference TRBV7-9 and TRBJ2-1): DTGVSQNPRHKITKRGQNVTFRCDPISEHNRLYWYRQTLGQGPEFLTYFQNEAQLEKSRLLSDRFSAERPKGSFSTLEIQRTEQGDSAMYLCASRNQGRADNEQFFGPGTRLTVL.